A single sample is the source of the 24 T cell receptor beta chains below, sequenced in a study of T cells after yellow fever vaccination. TCRdb used MiXCR to reprocess the 5' RACE reads, holding one entry per CDR3 protein. The table has approximately 600,000 distinct CDR3 sequences, over 9% seen once; the top ten hold more than 13%. The sample here was PBMCs, taken on the day of the yellow fever booster vaccination. The receptors originated from a man aged 30-40 years who received the YFV17D yellow fever vaccine.

This clonotype was counted a few times. The chain uses TRBV6-2 or TRBV6-3 and TRBJ2-2, with 11 nucleotides matching TRBD2. The germline gives CDR1 MNHEY, CDR2 SVGEGT. This CDR3 is built from 15 residues. V shed 7 bases, J shed 0 bases, and the junction held 1 base outside the gene matches. The CDR3 is CASKTSGANTGELFF. The CDR3 DNA follows: TGTGCCAGCAAGACTAGCGGGGCGAACACCGGGGAGCTGTTTTTT.

The chain recombines TRBV7-2 with TRBJ2-1; TRBD1 might be the D (5 bases). The ends were cut back, 7 bases at V and 9 bases at J, with 22 bases in the middle. The CDR3 loop spans 15 amino acids. Per the germline V gene, CDR1 is SGHTA and CDR2 is FQGNSA. The CDR3 loop is CASTLGAQTTGEQFF. For the CDR3, the DNA is TGTGCCAGCACCCTTGGGGCCCAAACCACCGGTGAGCAGTTCTTC.

There are a few counts of this clonotype. CDR3 protein: CASRDIAGGPGTGELFF. The CDR3 region has the DNA TGTGCCAGCAGGGACATAGCGGGAGGGCCGGGTACCGGGGAGCTGTTTTTT. The chain is built from TRBV12-3 or TRBV12-4 and TRBJ2-2, with 11 bases identical to TRBD2. The CDR3 runs to 17 residues. The V segment lost 6 bases and the J segment 5 bases; nucleotides outside the gene matches: 11.

This clonotype was counted a few times. V gene TRBV4-3 combines with J gene TRBJ1-6, with TRBD1 as a possible D gene (5 bases). V dropped 1 base and J dropped 11 bases, with 12 bases sitting between them. CDR3 length equals 14 residues. Germline CDR1 and CDR2: LGHNA and YSLEER. The CDR3 nucleotides read TGCGCCAGCAGCCAAGGTAGTTGGGGGACACCCCTCCACTTT. As protein: CASSQGSWGTPLHF.

The rearrangement uses TRBV12-3 or TRBV12-4 and TRBJ1-6; D gene unclear. The CDR3 is made up of 12 amino acids. Deletions cut 6 bases from V and 7 bases from J, with 7 bases between. The CDR3 DNA is TGTGCCAGCAGGGGAACCAATTCACCCCTCCACTTT. This codes for CASRGTNSPLHF.

This clonotype was recorded a few times. V is TRBV19 and J is TRBJ2-1, with D possibly TRBD2 on 6 matching bases. V was cut by 5 bases and J by 6 bases, with 20 bases left in between. CDR1 LNHDA and CDR2 SQIVND come from the germline V gene (reference sequence). There are 16 residues in the CDR3. CDR3 bases: TGTGCCAGTAGTCCCCGCGGGGCCAGGGTGGTCAATGAGCAGTTCTTC. It encodes CASSPRGARVVNEQFF.

Regarding this clonotype: One end of the junction is discordant with germline, which a read error may explain. The chain combines TRBV5-5 with TRBJ2-3; unclear D gene. The CDR3 is 16 amino acids. The germline gives CDR1 SGHKS, CDR2 YYEKEE (reference sequence). CDR3: CASCLFPGTITDTQYF. DNA for the CDR3: TGTGCCAGCTGCTTGTTTCCCGGAACTATCACAGATACGCAGTATTTT.

This clonotype was seen more than once but under ten times. This rearrangement joins TRBV7-9 to TRBJ2-1; 8 positions match TRBD1. This CDR3 is built from 14 residues. V lost 10 bases and J lost 4; bases outside the gene matches: 9. Germline loops: CDR1 SEHNR, CDR2 FQNEAQ (reference sequence). CDR3 nucleotide sequence: TGTGCCATTCCGGACAGGGTGAAATACAATGAGCAGTTCTTC. Its protein product is CAIPDRVKYNEQFF.

This clonotype was counted only a few times. The CDR3, as DNA: TGTGCCAGCAGCAAGGACAGGCCACTGAAAGCGGGAGGGCTCGATGAGCAGTTCTTC. Protein sequence: CASSKDRPLKAGGLDEQFF. The rearrangement joins TRBV6-1 to TRBJ2-1; 10 nucleotides agree with TRBD2. Germline CDR1 is MNHNS and CDR2 is SASEGT. V dropped 6 bases and J dropped 8; count of bases not matched to a gene: 22. CDR3 length: 19 amino acids.

This clonotype was seen more than once but under ten times. V gene TRBV4-1 combines with J gene TRBJ2-3; D gene uncertain. Trimming removed 1 base from V and 6 bases from J, with 14 bases in between. The CDR3 sequence is 15 residues long. Germline V lookup: CDR1 MGHRA, CDR2 YSYEKL. The DNA for the CDR3 is TGCGCCAGCAGCCAAGTACCCCGGTTTGAGGATACGCAGTATTTT. Protein sequence: CASSQVPRFEDTQYF.

This rearrangement joins TRBV19 to TRBJ1-5; 7 positions match TRBD1. The germline CDR1 and CDR2 sequences are LNHDA and SQIVND (reference sequence). J lost 1 base, V lost 9 bases, and 9 bases had no gene match. The CDR3 contains 15 residues. The CDR3 region is CASRGGGISNQPQHF. The CDR3 bases are TGTGCCAGCCGGGGAGGGGGCATCAGCAATCAGCCCCAGCATTTT.

This clonotype has just a few counts. The V call is TRBV18, the J call TRBJ1-2, with D possibly TRBD1 on 5 matching bases. The CDR3 spans 14 residues. CDR1 and CDR2 (germline): KGHSH, LQKENI. The ends were cut back, 2 bases at V and 1 base at J, with 8 bases in the middle. In DNA form, the CDR3 reads TGTGCCAGCTCACCAACGACAGTTAACTATGGCTACACCTTC. Translating gives CASSPTTVNYGYTF.

This rearrangement joins TRBV7-8 to TRBJ2-5, with D uncertain. From germline, CDR1 is SGHVS and CDR2 FQNEAQ. V was clipped by 0 bases and J by 0 bases, with 8 bases between them. The CDR3 spans 15 residues. The DNA of the CDR3 is TGTGCCAGCAGCTTAGCGCTGGCAGACCAAGAGACCCAGTACTTC. Amino acids: CASSLALADQETQYF.

This clonotype was recorded a few times. This chain joins TRBV29-1 and TRBJ2-7; 9 bases are a match to TRBD2. The trim removed 0 bases at V and 2 bases at J, leaving 2 bases unmatched. This CDR3 contains 14 residues. CDR1 is SQVTM, CDR2 ANQGSEA, per germline. In nucleotides, the CDR3 is TGCAGCGTTGAAGAGGCTAGCGGGACCTACGAGCAGTACTTC. It specifies CSVEEASGTYEQYF.

This sequence joins TRBV7-8 and TRBJ2-1, with a weak D call TRBD2 (6 bases). V was cut by 7 bases and J by 0 bases, with 13 bases left in between. CDR3 length: 15 amino acids. From germline, CDR1 is SGHVS and CDR2 FQNEAQ. CDR3 amino acids: CASTVTRISYNEQFF. CDR3 nucleotide sequence: TGTGCCAGCACCGTGACTAGAATCTCCTACAATGAGCAGTTCTTC.

This rearrangement joins TRBV20-1 to TRBJ2-1; D possibly corresponds to TRBD2 (5 bases). Germline CDR1 and CDR2: DFQATT and SNEGSKA (reference sequence). Trimming left V 3 bases short and J 0 bases short, with 9 bases between. The CDR3 runs 14 residues. The CDR3 DNA sequence: TGCAGTGCTAGGGACTCGAGCTCCTACAATGAGCAGTTCTTC. Its protein product is CSARDSSSYNEQFF.

This clonotype was seen more than once but under ten times. The rearrangement joins TRBV24-1 to TRBJ2-3; a weak D match, TRBD2 (6 bases). Germline V CDR1 and CDR2: KGHDR, SFDVKD. The CDR3 totals 15 residues. Between the trimmed V and J ends, which lost 4 bases and 2 bases, there was a span of 12 bases. The CDR3 DNA reads as TGTGCCACCAGTGAACAAGCGGGTGACACAGATACGCAGTATTTT. This translates into CATSEQAGDTDTQYF.

The chain joins TRBV6-1 to TRBJ2-2; TRBD2 might be the D (6 bases). This CDR3 has 15 amino acids. V gave up 7 bases and J gave up 8 bases, with 20 bases separating them. CDR1 and CDR2 from the germline V gene are MNHNS and SASEGT. CDR3 nucleotide sequence: TGTGCCAGCACTGACGGGAGAGTCGAGGTGGGGGAGCTGTTTTTT. Protein sequence: CASTDGRVEVGELFF.

In its sample, this clonotype was seen a few times. The rearrangement joins TRBV10-3 to TRBJ2-1, with D unclear. Germline V gene data show CDR1 as ENHRY and CDR2 as SYGVKD. Trimming took 4 bases from V and 0 from J, leaving 7 bases between them. CDR3 length: 14 residues. DNA for the CDR3: TGTGCCATCAGTGGCACCCACTCCTACAATGAGCAGTTCTTC. Translated, it gives CAISGTHSYNEQFF.

This clonotype was counted between two and nine times. V and J are TRBV9 and TRBJ2-7; weak D call: TRBD2 (6 bases). The CDR3 runs to 15 residues. V shed 3 bases and J shed 5 bases, with 18 bases lying between them. Germline CDR1 is SGDLS and CDR2 is YYNGEE. CDR3 sequence reads: CASSGRAGMVDEQYF. The CDR3 nucleotides are TGTGCCAGCAGCGGGAGGGCGGGAATGGTCGACGAGCAGTACTTC.

The V call is TRBV3-1, the J call TRBJ2-5; D unclear. Trimming cost V 3 bases and J 5 bases, with 4 bases left between them. The CDR3 has 11 amino acids. CDR1 LGHDT and CDR2 YNNKEL come from the germline V gene (reference sequence). Here the CDR3 reads CASSQWETQYF. In nucleotides, the CDR3 is TGTGCCAGCAGCCAGTGGGAGACCCAGTACTTC.

This clonotype has just one count. V and J are TRBV12-3 or TRBV12-4 and TRBJ2-2; 7 bases align to TRBD1. Trimming at V came to 6 bases and at J to 0 bases, leaving 4 bases not matched to a gene. CDR3 size: 15 residues. CDR3 sequence: CASRLTGANTGELFF. The DNA of the CDR3 is TGTGCCAGCAGGCTCACAGGGGCGAACACCGGGGAGCTGTTTTTT.

The chain combines TRBV18 with TRBJ1-2; 8 bases are a match to TRBD1. In germline, CDR1 is KGHSH, CDR2 LQKENI. This CDR3 has 15 residues. V shed 2 bases, J shed 4 bases, and the junction held 6 bases outside the gene matches. DNA of the CDR3: TGTGCCAGCTCACCAACGGGACAGGAAATCTATGGCTACACCTTC. Its protein is CASSPTGQEIYGYTF.

The chain couples TRBV21-1 to TRBJ2-7; the DNA was not compared with TRBD2, the D call given in the table. TRBV21-1 is reported as a pseudogene. This CDR3 contains 20 residues. The CDR3: CASSFTRLAGETLRRYEQYF. The DNA of the CDR3 is TGTGCCAGCAGTTTTACCAGACTAGCGGGAGAGACGTTGAGGAGGTACGAGCAGTACTTC.